This TCR beta chain was retrieved from a study of blood T cell repertoires in COVID-19. Sequenced by immunoSEQ multiplex PCR; TCRdb stores in-frame clones only, minus some. The repertoire holds some 460,000 clones, with about 90% as singletons. The length of the CDR3 is 17 residues. Trimming removed 6 bases from V and 4 bases from J; junction bases left unmatched: 12. The germline gives CDR1 MDHEN, CDR2 SYDVKM. The rearrangement joins TRBV28 to TRBJ1-2; 12 nucleotides line up with TRBD1. This clonotype was sampled from a woman aged 18-29 years who had recovered from COVID-19. Sequencing was carried out using PBMCs or T cells enriched from blood (not recorded which). CDR3 amino acids: CASSSKTRDRGLYGYTF. CDR3 DNA: TGTGCCAGCAGCTCAAAAACCCGGGACAGGGGGCTCTATGGCTACACCTTC.